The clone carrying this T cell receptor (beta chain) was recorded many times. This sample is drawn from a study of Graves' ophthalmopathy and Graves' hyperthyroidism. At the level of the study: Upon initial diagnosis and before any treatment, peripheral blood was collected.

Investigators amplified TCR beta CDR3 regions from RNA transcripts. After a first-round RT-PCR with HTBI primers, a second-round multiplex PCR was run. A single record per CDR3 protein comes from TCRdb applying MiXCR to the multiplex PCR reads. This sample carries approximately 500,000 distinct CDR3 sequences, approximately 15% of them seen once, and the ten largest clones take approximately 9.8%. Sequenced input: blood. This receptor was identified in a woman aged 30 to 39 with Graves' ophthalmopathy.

CDR3 DNA sequence: TGCAGTGCCCCGAGGGGGCTTAGCATTCAGTACTTC. Translating gives CSAPRGLSIQYF. The chain carries TRBV20-1 and TRBJ2-4; TRBD1 matches at 7 bases. The CDR3 sequence is 12 residues long. CDR1 and CDR2 (germline): DFQATT, SNEGSKA (reference sequence). The ends lost 6 bases at V and 9 bases at J; junction bases unmatched: 8.